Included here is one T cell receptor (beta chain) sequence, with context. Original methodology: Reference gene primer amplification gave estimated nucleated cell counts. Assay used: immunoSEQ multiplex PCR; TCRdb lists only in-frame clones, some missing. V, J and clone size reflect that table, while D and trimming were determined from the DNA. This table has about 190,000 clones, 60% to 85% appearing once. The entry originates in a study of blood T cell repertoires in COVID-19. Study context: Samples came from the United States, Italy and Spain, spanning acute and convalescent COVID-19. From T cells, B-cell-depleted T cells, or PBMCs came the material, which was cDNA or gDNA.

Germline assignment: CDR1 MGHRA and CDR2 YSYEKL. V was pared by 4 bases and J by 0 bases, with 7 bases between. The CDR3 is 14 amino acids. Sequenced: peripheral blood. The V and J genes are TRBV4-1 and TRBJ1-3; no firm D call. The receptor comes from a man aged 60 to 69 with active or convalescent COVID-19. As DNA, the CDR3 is TGCGCCAGCAGCCTGGCAGACTCTGGAAACACCATATATTTT. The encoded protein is CASSLADSGNTIYF.